The clone carrying this T cell receptor beta chain was seen a handful of times. What it binds is unknown. This sample stems from a study of OX40 agonist ivuxolimab in advanced cancers. Whole-study results and caveats: Clonal expansion was seen in CD4+ and CD8+ blood T cells by week 6 at 0.1 to 3.0 mg/kg. Specificity for antigen went undetermined in the expanded peripheral T cells.

Autoimmune disease history or systemic immunosuppression led to patients being barred. Using immunoSEQ multiplex PCR, the repertoire was profiled, and TCRdb retains in-frame clones only, with some absent. The sample has around 26,000 clones, more than 80% seen once. V was pared by 5 bases and J by 7 bases, with 9 bases between. This CDR3 region has 11 residues. Germline V gene sequence: CDR1 SEHNR, CDR2 FQNEAQ (reference sequence). The rearrangement joins TRBV7-9 to TRBJ2-7; a weak D match, TRBD2 (5 bases). The sequences come from CD4+ or CD8+ T cells sorted from blood, collected in a trial of the OX40 agonist ivuxolimab. The sequence was collected from an adult with an advanced solid tumor such as melanoma, head and neck, liver or kidney cancer. In DNA, the CDR3 is TGTGCCAGCAGCCTGAGGGAGGAGCAGTACTTC. This sequence encodes CASSLREEQYF.